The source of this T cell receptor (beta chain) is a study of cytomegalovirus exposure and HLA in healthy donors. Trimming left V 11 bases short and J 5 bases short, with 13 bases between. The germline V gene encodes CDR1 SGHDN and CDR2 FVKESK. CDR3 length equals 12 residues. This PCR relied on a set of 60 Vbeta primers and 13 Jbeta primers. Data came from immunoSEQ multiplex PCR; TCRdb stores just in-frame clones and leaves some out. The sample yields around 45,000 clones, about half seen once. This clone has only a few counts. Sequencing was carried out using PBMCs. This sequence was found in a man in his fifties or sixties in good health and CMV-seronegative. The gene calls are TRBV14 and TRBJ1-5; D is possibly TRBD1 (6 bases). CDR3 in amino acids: CAGRGGHQPQHF. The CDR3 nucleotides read TGTGCCGGGAGGGGGGGCCATCAGCCCCAGCATTTT.